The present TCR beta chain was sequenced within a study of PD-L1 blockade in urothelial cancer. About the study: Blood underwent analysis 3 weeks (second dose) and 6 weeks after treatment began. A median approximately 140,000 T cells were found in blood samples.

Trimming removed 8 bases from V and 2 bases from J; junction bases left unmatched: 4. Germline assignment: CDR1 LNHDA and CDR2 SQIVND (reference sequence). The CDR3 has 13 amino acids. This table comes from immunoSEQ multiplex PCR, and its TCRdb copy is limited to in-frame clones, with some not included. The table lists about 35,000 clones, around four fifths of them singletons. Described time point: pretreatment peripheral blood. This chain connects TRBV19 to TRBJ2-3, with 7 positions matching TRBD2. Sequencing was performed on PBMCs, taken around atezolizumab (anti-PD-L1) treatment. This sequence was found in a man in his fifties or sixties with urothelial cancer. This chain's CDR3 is CASGGGYTDTQYF. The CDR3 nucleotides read TGTGCCAGTGGCGGGGGATACACAGATACGCAGTATTTT. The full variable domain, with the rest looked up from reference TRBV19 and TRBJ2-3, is DGGITQSPKYLFRKEGQNVTLSCEQNLNHDAMYWYRQDPGQGLRLIYYSQIVNDFQKGDIAEGYSVSREKKESFPLTVTSAQKNPTAFYLCASGGGYTDTQYFGPGTRLTVL.